This T cell receptor beta chain was recorded in a study of control samples from healthy donors and cancer patients. The ends lost 2 bases at V and 5 bases at J; junction bases unmatched: 6. The CDR3 sequence is 15 residues long. Looked up from germline, CDR1 is MNHEY and CDR2 is SVGAGI. Assay: immunoSEQ multiplex PCR; the TCRdb copy retains only in-frame clones and omits some. This sample has 130,000 or so clones, with about 90% found just once. Sample: PBMCs. The chain recombines TRBV6-5 with TRBJ2-3, with 8 bases matching TRBD2. This clonotype was obtained from a man over 45 with head and neck cancer. In nucleotides, the CDR3 is TGTGCCAGCAGTTACGTCCCGGGACTAGTAGATACGCAGTATTTT. This gives the protein CASSYVPGLVDTQYF.